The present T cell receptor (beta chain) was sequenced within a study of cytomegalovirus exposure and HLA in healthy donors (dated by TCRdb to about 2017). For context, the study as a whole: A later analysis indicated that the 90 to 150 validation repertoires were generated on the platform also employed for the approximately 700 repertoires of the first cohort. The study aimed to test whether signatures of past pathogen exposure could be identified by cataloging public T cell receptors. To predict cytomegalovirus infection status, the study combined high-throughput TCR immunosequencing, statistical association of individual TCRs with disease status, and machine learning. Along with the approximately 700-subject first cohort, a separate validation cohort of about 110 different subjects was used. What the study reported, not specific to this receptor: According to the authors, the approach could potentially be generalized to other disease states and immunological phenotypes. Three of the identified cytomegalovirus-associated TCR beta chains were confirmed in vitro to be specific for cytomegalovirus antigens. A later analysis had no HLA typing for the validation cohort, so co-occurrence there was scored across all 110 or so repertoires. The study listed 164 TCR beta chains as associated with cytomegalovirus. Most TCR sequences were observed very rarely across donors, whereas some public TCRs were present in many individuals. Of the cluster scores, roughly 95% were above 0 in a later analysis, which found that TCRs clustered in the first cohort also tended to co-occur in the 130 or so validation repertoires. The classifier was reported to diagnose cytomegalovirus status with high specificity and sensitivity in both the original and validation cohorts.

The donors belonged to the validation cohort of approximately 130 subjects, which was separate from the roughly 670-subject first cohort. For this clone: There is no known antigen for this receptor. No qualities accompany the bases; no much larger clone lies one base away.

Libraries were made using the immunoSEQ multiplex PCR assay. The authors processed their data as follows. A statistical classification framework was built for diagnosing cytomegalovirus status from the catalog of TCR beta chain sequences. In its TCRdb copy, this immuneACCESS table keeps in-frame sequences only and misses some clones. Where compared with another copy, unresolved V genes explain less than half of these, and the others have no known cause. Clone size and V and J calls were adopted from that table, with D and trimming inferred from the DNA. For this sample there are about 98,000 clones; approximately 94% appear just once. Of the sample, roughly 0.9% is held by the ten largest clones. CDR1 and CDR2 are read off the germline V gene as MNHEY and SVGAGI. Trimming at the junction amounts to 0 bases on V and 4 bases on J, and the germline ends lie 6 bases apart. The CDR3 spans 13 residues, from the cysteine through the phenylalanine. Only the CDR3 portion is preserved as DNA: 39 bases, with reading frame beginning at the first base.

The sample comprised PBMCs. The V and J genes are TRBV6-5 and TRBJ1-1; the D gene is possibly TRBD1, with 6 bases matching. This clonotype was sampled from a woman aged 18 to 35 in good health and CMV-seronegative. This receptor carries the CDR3 CASSYSGGTEAFF. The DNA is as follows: TGTGCCAGCAGTTACTCAGGGGGCACTGAAGCTTTCTTT.